This record concerns one TCR beta chain sequence. Next came a second PCR, run for roughly 6 to 11 cycles, which used a sample-barcoded 5' primer along with a J-beta primer mix. TCRdb reanalysed the 5' RACE reads using MiXCR and keeps one entry per CDR3 protein. The sample includes around 900,000 distinct CDR3 sequences, about 53% seen only once; the top ten take 20% to 25%. This sample is part of a study of blood T cells in healthy people across ages. The CDR3 loop spans 16 amino acids. CDR1 and CDR2 (germline): ENHRY, SYGVKD. Trimming left V 0 bases short and J 3 bases short, with 13 bases between. Source material: blood. The genes are TRBV10-3 and TRBJ2-3; possibly TRBD2 for D (5 bases). This TCR was sampled from an older woman in good health. CDR3 sequence: CAISESRGPGTDTQYF. The CDR3 DNA reads as TGTGCCATCAGTGAGTCGAGAGGACCGGGGACAGATACGCAGTATTTT.